The subject of this entry is one TCR beta chain. Its antigen remains unknown. The source of the sample is a study of graft-versus-host responses after intestinal transplantation. Trimming left V 0 bases short and J 6 bases short, with 15 bases between. Germline V lookup: CDR1 MNHEY, CDR2 SVGAGI. This CDR3 has 16 amino acids. The table came from immunoSEQ multiplex PCR; TCRdb's copy has only in-frame clones and leaves some out. The sample lists around 110,000 clones; just over 90% were seen once. The V and J genes are TRBV6-5 and TRBJ2-1, with D maybe TRBD2 (6 bases). The receptor was derived from a human donor who received an intestinal transplant. The material sequenced was unstimulated CD4+ T cells sorted from spleen or lymph node cells, taken before intestinal transplant. The CDR3 DNA follows: TGTGCCAGCAGTTACTCGTCGGTAGCGGCGACCAATGAGCAGTTCTTC. The encoded protein is CASSYSSVAATNEQFF.